This TCR beta chain emerged from a study of blood T cells in healthy people across ages (dated by TCRdb to about 2015). General notes on the study: In model experiments, template switching captured about one uniquely barcoded TCR beta cDNA molecule for every two T cells. Donors were grouped into four age groups: young (average approximately 15 years), middle-aged (39), aged (62) and long-lived (roughly 80). To avoid experimental bias, donors of different ages were spread randomly across the sequencing lanes. For two donors (one aged 18 to 29 and one aged 80 or older), the study analyzed two additional independent replicas of 1 million unique cDNA reads from the same blood draw. The study measured age-related changes in TCR beta repertoire diversity using deep sequencing normalized with unique cDNA molecular identifiers. Overall study results and their limits: Since profiling was done on bulk unsorted PBMCs, naive and antigen-experienced compartments could not be conclusively compared. Compared with the aged group, more naive CD4+ T cells, fewer expanded clones and increased TCR diversity were shown by the long-lived group, suggesting age selection. There was a strong correlation between observed TCR beta diversity and the percentage of naive T cells measured by flow cytometry. Estimates of total diversity from one million sequenced T cells were regarded as lower bounds and underestimates. As age increased, observed TCR beta diversity per million T cells dropped in a roughly linear way, and a significant reduction was already evident by age roughly 36. Because the CMV infection status of the donors was unknown, age-related changes in expanded clonotypes may potentially have been confounded.

The V and J ends are trimmed by 5 bases and 4 bases, leaving 17 bases between them. CDR1 and CDR2 are read off the germline V gene as KGHSH and LQKENI. The CDR3 sequence holds 15 residues, the cysteine and phenylalanine included. This entry keeps only the CDR3 DNA: 45 bases, framed from base 1. This clonotype was seen a single time. Its antigen remains unidentified. The record has no base qualities; no much larger clone is one base away. Resting on one read, the evidence is weak. Donors were 39 systemically healthy Caucasian individuals from Russia aged roughly 6 to 90 years. Around 10 milliliters of peripheral blood were drawn from each donor into EDTA-treated Vacutainer tubes. Ficoll-Paque density-gradient centrifugation was used to isolate PBMCs, with at least 6.5 million per sample. Trizol reagent was used to extract total RNA from the PBMCs, yielding at least 5.5 micrograms per sample. For every donor, flow cytometry on a PBMC aliquot measured the percentage of naive CD45RAhigh/CD27high T cells.

Library method: 5' RACE. TCRdb shows the sequencer as Illumina HiSeq 2500. The second PCR ran for roughly 7 to 12 cycles and used a J-beta primer mix along with a sample-barcoded 5' primer. A unique molecular identifier was introduced onto each TCR beta cDNA molecule by a template-switch 5' adaptor carrying 12 random nucleotides. Each sample yielded at least 2.5 million CDR3-containing paired-end reads. First-strand cDNA synthesis was performed from all RNA using the Mint cDNA synthesis kit, with priming by a TRBC-specific oligonucleotide. Following uracil-DNA glycosylase treatment, a first 18-cycle PCR with universal primers M1SS and BC2_uni_R was performed on all cDNA. The study's own analysis went as follows. Normalization of each sample was performed by random selection of 1 million high-quality reads, each carrying a distinct molecular identifier. Reads with shared molecular identifiers were discarded instead of being binned into consensus sequences. MiTCR, run with a Q25 quality threshold and the strictest error-elimination algorithm, handled CDR3 identification, clonotype clustering and error correction. A nonparametric unseen species model with Euler transformation was used to estimate lower-bound total TCR beta diversity. TCRdb reworked the public reads: Q25 trimming with fastp, MiXCR clone assembly, productive beta chains retained. Here each entry gathers all rows of one CDR3 protein and keeps the most common genes and DNA. None of the V and J calls come from the authors' own analysis; TCRdb made them. The table for this sample lists about 680,000 distinct CDR3 sequences; 45% to 50% of them were counted only once. Of the sample, around 32% falls within the top ten clones.

The receptor's source is an older woman in good health. Sequenced material: blood. The receptor chain draws on TRBV18 and TRBJ1-1, with the D gene not confidently named. The CDR3 corresponds to CASSSSDGRGTEAFF. The DNA sequence is TGTGCCAGCTCATCATCAGACGGACGGGGCACTGAAGCTTTCTTT.